A single sample is the source of the 2 T cell receptor beta chains below, sequenced in a study of cytomegalovirus exposure and HLA in healthy donors. It was with 60 Vbeta and 13 Jbeta primers that the PCR ran. TCRdb's copy holds only in-frame clones and misses some; the assay was immunoSEQ multiplex PCR. The sample has hundreds of thousands of clones, approximately 70% seen once. Sequenced sample: PBMCs. The receptor source for this set is a female donor in good health and CMV-seronegative.

This clone has a handful of counts. The J gene is TRBJ1-2, the V gene TRBV7-2, with TRBD1 as a possible D gene (6 bases). Per the germline V gene, CDR1 is SGHTA and CDR2 is FQGNSA. This CDR3 spans 15 amino acids. V lost 0 bases and J lost 2, with 10 bases in between. CDR3 bases: TGTGCCAGCAGCTTAGCCCCAGGGGAGAACTATGGCTACACCTTC. This encodes CASSLAPGENYGYTF.

This clone turned up a few times. The chain carries TRBV5-6 and TRBJ1-3, with D hard to call. The germline CDR1 and CDR2 sequences are SGHDT and YYEEEE. The V end was cut by 3 bases, the J end by 3 bases, with 13 bases between. The CDR3 consists of 15 residues. The CDR3 nucleotides are TGTGCCAGCAGCTCCGACGCGGGAATTGGAAACACCATATATTTT. The encoded protein is CASSSDAGIGNTIYF.